The 16 T cell receptor beta chains in this list originate from one sample, sequenced in a study of blood T cell repertoires in COVID-19 (TCRdb year 2020). Library prep was done by the immunoSEQ multiplex PCR assay. Held by TCRdb, this immuneACCESS table contains in-frame sequences only and omits some clones. Under half of the omission traces to an unresolved V gene where checked; the cause of the rest is unknown. This sample holds under 120,000 clones; 80% to 90% were observed only once. Of the sample, roughly 32% is held by the ten largest clones. The specimen sequenced was peripheral blood. Receptor source: a woman at least 80 years old with acute or convalescent COVID-19.

V usage is TRBV28 and J usage is TRBJ1-6; D is uncertain. This CDR3 region has 17 residues. The V gene lost 6 bases and the J gene lost 2 bases, with 17 bases spanning the gap. In germline, CDR1 is MDHEN, CDR2 SYDVKM. The CDR3 loop reads CASSLPTDIAYNSPLHF. Written as DNA, the CDR3 is TGTGCCAGCAGCTTGCCGACCGACATCGCCTATAATTCACCCCTCCACTTT.

The chain combines TRBV20-1 with TRBJ1-6; 11 nucleotides align to TRBD1. Germline V gene data show CDR1 as DFQATT and CDR2 as SNEGSKA (reference sequence). The CDR3 runs 11 residues. The CDR3 sequence is CGTGGSSPLHF. For the CDR3, the DNA is TGCGGGACAGGGGGAAGTTCACCCCTCCACTTT.

CDR3 region: CASSLRGSTDTQYF. The CDR3 DNA reads TGTGCCAGCAGCTTGCGGGGGAGTACAGATACGCAGTATTTT. The V gene is TRBV5-4, the J gene TRBJ2-3, with D possibly TRBD2 on 6 matching bases. V was pared by 1 base and J by 3 bases, with 9 bases between. The CDR3 totals 14 residues. Looked up from germline, CDR1 is SGHNT and CDR2 is YYREEE (reference sequence).

The chain is built from TRBV19 and TRBJ2-3; D call uncertain. Trimming shortened V by 0 bases and J by 0 bases, and 16 bases separated the two germline ends. Looked up from germline, CDR1 is LNHDA and CDR2 is SQIVND (reference sequence). The CDR3 contains 18 residues. The CDR3 DNA reads TGTGCCAGTAGTATAGATTTTTATGTTTTTCCTAGCACAGATACGCAGTATTTT. Its translation: CASSIDFYVFPSTDTQYF.

The V call is TRBV5-1, the J call TRBJ2-7, with D unresolved. The CDR3 runs 14 residues. Trimming removed 0 bases at V and 0 bases at J, with 7 bases between. Germline CDR1 reads SGHRS; CDR2 reads YFSETQ. The CDR3 nucleotides read TGCGCCAGCAGCTTGGGGCAGGACTCCTACGAGCAGTACTTC. The encoded protein is CASSLGQDSYEQYF.

The V call is TRBV12-5, the J call TRBJ1-1; 9 positions match TRBD1. The CDR3 is made up of 14 amino acids. The V segment lost 3 bases and the J segment 6 bases; nucleotides outside the gene matches: 5. Germline V gene lookup returns CDR1 LGHNT and CDR2 FRNRAP. CDR3 in amino acids: CASGLQGAGAEAFF. In nucleotides, the CDR3 is TGTGCTAGTGGTTTACAGGGGGCGGGCGCTGAAGCTTTCTTT.

This chain uses TRBV4-1 with TRBJ1-5; D might be TRBD1 (5 bases). The CDR3 runs 13 residues. V was cut by 1 base and J by 7 bases, with 8 bases left in between. Germline lookup yields CDR1 MGHRA and CDR2 YSYEKL. The CDR3: CASSQVGAQPQHF. The CDR3 nucleotides are TGCGCCAGCAGCCAAGTTGGGGCGCAGCCCCAGCATTTT.

The chain couples TRBV24-1 to TRBJ2-1; 12 bases are a match to TRBD2. This CDR3 spans 16 amino acids. The trim removed 3 bases at V and 8 bases at J, leaving 7 bases unmatched. CDR1 and CDR2 (germline): KGHDR, SFDVKD. CDR3 DNA: TGTGCCACCAGTGATCCTAGCGGGGGGGCGATCGATGAGCAGTTCTTC. Translating it yields CATSDPSGGAIDEQFF.

The J gene is TRBJ2-7, the V gene TRBV5-1, with 8 nucleotides matching TRBD1. Germline CDR1 SGHRS, CDR2 YFSETQ. With 4 bases clipped from V and 2 bases from J, the junction kept 8 bases outside the gene matches. CDR3 length equals 15 residues. The CDR3 loop is CASSPLSTGAYEQYF. The CDR3, as DNA: TGCGCCAGCAGCCCGTTATCGACAGGGGCCTACGAGCAGTACTTC.

The chain employs TRBV5-8 and TRBJ2-3; the match to TRBD1 covers 7 bases. V lost 4 bases and J lost 2; bases outside the gene matches: 7. The CDR3 is 15 amino acids. Germline CDR1 and CDR2: SGHTS and YDEGEE. This CDR3 reads CASSHGTAYTDTQYF. CDR3 nucleotides: TGTGCCAGCAGCCACGGGACAGCTTACACAGATACGCAGTATTTT.

In this sample, this clone turned up once. The chain is built from TRBV30 and TRBJ2-3, with D unclear. CDR3 length: 11 amino acids. Germline values: CDR1 GTSNPN, CDR2 SVGIG (reference sequence). The ends were cut back, 3 bases at V and 4 bases at J, with 5 bases in the middle. CDR3 amino acids: CAWRLSDTQYF. The CDR3 DNA reads as TGTGCCTGGAGACTATCAGATACGCAGTATTTT.

The CDR3 reads CASQRTGDYGYTF. CDR3 nucleotides: TGTGCCAGCCAGAGGACAGGGGACTATGGCTACACCTTC. This sequence joins TRBV3-1 (or the pseudogene TRBV3-2) and TRBJ1-2; 9 bases are a match to TRBD1. J lost 3 bases, V lost 8 bases, and 4 bases had no gene match. The germline V gene has CDR1 LGHDT and CDR2 YNNKEL (reference sequence). This CDR3 region has 13 residues.

The chain couples TRBV19 to TRBJ1-2; D is perhaps TRBD1 (6 bases). This CDR3 spans 15 amino acids. Germline CDR1 and CDR2: LNHDA and SQIVND (reference sequence). The V end lost 4 bases, the J end lost 5 bases, and 17 bases lay between the germline ends. The CDR3 sequence: CASSTNRDKAYGYTF. The CDR3, as DNA: TGTGCCAGTAGTACCAACCGGGACAAGGCGTATGGCTACACCTTC. The full variable domain, with the rest looked up from reference TRBV19 and TRBJ1-2, is DGGITQSPKYLFRKEGQNVTLSCEQNLNHDAMYWYRQDPGQGLRLIYYSQIVNDFQKGDIAEGYSVSREKKESFPLTVTSAQKNPTAFYLCASSTNRDKAYGYTFGSGTRLTVV.

This rearrangement joins TRBV7-6 to TRBJ2-1; tentatively, D is TRBD2 (6 bases). CDR1 is SGHVS and CDR2 is FNYEAQ in the germline V gene. The CDR3 is made up of 16 amino acids. V gave up 2 bases and J gave up 4 bases, with 15 bases separating them. The CDR3 sequence: CASSLISSATYNEQFF. The CDR3 DNA follows: TGTGCCAGCAGCTTAATTTCTAGCGCGACGTACAATGAGCAGTTCTTC.

This clone came up a few times. The rearrangement links TRBV5-4 to TRBJ1-2; D is unresolved. This CDR3 spans 13 amino acids. With 2 bases removed from V and 7 bases from J, the gap between germline ends came to 12 bases. Germline CDR1 and CDR2: SGHNT and YYREEE (reference sequence). The CDR3 protein is CASSLAIEGGYTF. The CDR3, as DNA: TGTGCCAGCAGCTTAGCGATCGAGGGTGGCTACACCTTC. The complete variable domain, with remaining parts taken from reference TRBV5-4 and TRBJ1-2, reads ETGVTQSPTHLIKTRGQQVTLRCSSQSGHNTVSWYQQALGQGPQFIFQYYREEENGRGNFPPRFSGLQFPNYSSELNVNALELDDSALYLCASSLAIEGGYTFGSGTRLTVV.

This clone was counted a few times. The chain uses TRBV11-2 and TRBJ2-2, with 8 bases lining up with TRBD1. V gave up 1 base and J gave up 9 bases; unmatched junction bases: 4. This CDR3 has 14 amino acids. Germline loops: CDR1 SGHAT, CDR2 FQNNGV. This CDR3 is CASSLGQGAWELFF. The CDR3 DNA follows: TGTGCCAGCAGCTTAGGGCAGGGGGCCTGGGAGCTGTTTTTT.